Sequencing of this TCR beta chain was carried out in a study of shared clonotypes between healthy human individuals. From germline, CDR1 is PRHDT and CDR2 FYEKMQ (reference sequence). The CDR3 runs to 15 residues. V lost 1 base and J 2 bases, leaving 9 bases between the germline ends. Investigators spread the genomic DNA of each subset evenly over several immunoSEQ plates. Assay used: immunoSEQ multiplex PCR; TCRdb lists only in-frame clones, some missing. The table records about half a million clones, 70% to 80% of them present only once. Sequenced input: PBMCs. The rearrangement joins TRBV13 to TRBJ2-1; D not resolved. The receptor was isolated from a woman aged 40 to 50 in good health. Some clones in this sample may be carry-over from other donors' samples. The CDR3 DNA is TGTGCCAGCAGCTTAGACAGCGTCCCCTACAATGAGCAGTTCTTC. This sequence encodes CASSLDSVPYNEQFF.